These 10 T cell receptor beta chains were sequenced from one sample in a study of T cells in Graves' hyperthyroidism and ophthalmopathy. The CDR3 regions of TCR beta were amplified from RNA transcripts. In the first-round RT-PCR of the TCR CDR3, the HTBI primer set was used. TCRdb passed the multiplex PCR reads through MiXCR, listing each CDR3 protein once. The sample has over 250,000 distinct CDR3 sequences, approximately 14% seen once. The sequenced sample consisted of blood. All receptors derive from a woman in her thirties or forties with Graves' ophthalmopathy.

This clonotype was seen many times. This chain uses TRBV6-2 or TRBV6-3 with TRBJ1-1; 11 bases are a match to TRBD1. V shed 6 bases and J 3 bases; nucleotides not matched to a gene: 3. The V gene's germline CDR1 is MNHEY and CDR2 SVGEGT. CDR3 size: 14 residues. The CDR3 region has the DNA TGTGCCAGCAGGAGGACAGGGGGCTACACTGAAGCTTTCTTT. Translating gives CASRRTGGYTEAFF.

This clonotype was observed many times. This chain uses TRBV12-3 or TRBV12-4 with TRBJ2-7, with D hard to call. Trimming shortened V by 6 bases and J by 0 bases, and 15 bases separated the two germline ends. This CDR3 spans 15 amino acids. The CDR3 nucleotides read TGTGCCAGCAGCCCAGGTGGGGTAGGCTCCTACGAGCAGTACTTC. The encoded protein is CASSPGGVGSYEQYF.

The table lists this clonotype with many counts. Written as DNA, the CDR3 is TGTGCCAGCAGCCAAGGACGGGCCCTCCACTTT. The encoded protein is CASSQGRALHF. The chain joins TRBV3-1 to TRBJ1-6; no clear D gene. CDR1 and CDR2 from the germline V gene are LGHDT and YNNKEL (reference sequence). V lost 1 base to trimming and J lost 14 bases, with 6 bases between them. The CDR3 loop spans 11 amino acids.

This clonotype was picked up a small number of times. The rearrangement uses TRBV20-1 and TRBJ2-7; 9 bases match TRBD2. In germline, CDR1 is DFQATT, CDR2 SNEGSKA (reference sequence). The CDR3 consists of 17 residues. V lost 0 bases and J lost 3; bases outside the gene matches: 12. The CDR3: CSARDPAASGKGYEQYF. The DNA of the CDR3 is TGCAGTGCTAGAGATCCGGCGGCTAGCGGGAAAGGCTACGAGCAGTACTTC.

The CDR3 nucleotides read TGTGCCAGCAGCCGAACCGGTAGGACTCTGGGACTAGCGGGAGGACCTTACTCCTACAATGAGCAGTTCTTC. Translated, it gives CASSRTGRTLGLAGGPYSYNEQFF. V usage is TRBV11-2 and J usage is TRBJ2-1; the match to TRBD2 covers 15 bases. Germline V CDR1 and CDR2: SGHAT, FQNNGV. The trim removed 5 bases at V and 0 bases at J, leaving 23 bases unmatched. The CDR3 sequence is 24 residues long.

This clonotype has more than one count but fewer than ten. The chain has TRBV24-1 and TRBJ2-1; no clear D gene. V was shortened by 5 bases and J by 7 bases, with 14 bases between the two germline ends. The germline CDR1 and CDR2 sequences are KGHDR and SFDVKD. The CDR3 loop spans 14 amino acids. This CDR3 is CATSVAGSHNEQFF. The CDR3 DNA reads TGTGCCACCAGTGTGGCAGGCTCTCATAATGAGCAGTTCTTC.

In this sample, this clonotype turned up a few times. The V and J genes are TRBV6-1 and TRBJ1-1; a possible D gene is TRBD1 (6 bases). Germline assignment: CDR1 MNHNS and CDR2 SASEGT. V was pared by 8 bases and J by 3 bases, with 13 bases between. This CDR3 region has 13 residues. As DNA, the CDR3 is TGTGCCAGCGGGCGGGGGCCGGACACTGAAGCTTTCTTT. Amino acids: CASGRGPDTEAFF.

This clonotype was seen ten or more times. The chain joins TRBV28 to TRBJ2-7; D tentatively reads TRBD1 or TRBD2 (5 bases each). This CDR3 contains 15 residues. From germline, CDR1 is MDHEN and CDR2 SYDVKM. Trimming shortened V by 4 bases and J by 2 bases, and 15 bases separated the two germline ends. The chain's CDR3 is CASSYRRDGTYEQYF. Here the CDR3 DNA reads TGTGCCAGCAGTTACCGCCGGGACGGTACCTACGAGCAGTACTTC. The full variable domain, completed using reference TRBV28 and TRBJ2-7, is DVKVTQSSRYLVKRTGEKVFLECVQDMDHENMFWYRQDPGLGLRLIYFSYDVKMKEKGDIPEGYSVSREKKERFSLILESASTNQTSMYLCASSYRRDGTYEQYFGPGTRLTVT.

The chain employs TRBV7-2 and TRBJ1-4, with 8 bases that match TRBD1. The CDR3 sequence is 15 residues long. V gave up 2 bases and J gave up 8 bases; unmatched junction bases: 7. Germline V gene sequence: CDR1 SGHTA, CDR2 FQGNSA. CDR3 protein: CASSLTGQVLEKLFF. DNA of the CDR3: TGTGCCAGCAGCTTAACGGGACAGGTCTTGGAAAAACTGTTTTTT.

This chain connects TRBV29-1 to TRBJ2-1; tentative D call: TRBD2 (5 bases). Germline V lookup: CDR1 SQVTM, CDR2 ANQGSEA. Trimming shortened V by 0 bases and J by 8 bases, and 17 bases separated the two germline ends. The CDR3 has 15 residues. The CDR3 loop reads CSVEDWSGRRDEQFF. The CDR3 region has the DNA TGCAGCGTTGAAGATTGGTCGGGAAGGCGCGATGAGCAGTTCTTC.